What follows are 23 T cell receptor beta chains derived from one specimen sequenced in a study of blood T cell repertoires in COVID-19. The protocol was immunoSEQ multiplex PCR, while the TCRdb copy is restricted to in-frame clones and leaves out a portion. The top ten clones hold 6.5% of a sample with 200,000 or so clones, roughly 90% of them seen once. Input material: peripheral blood. The receptors stem from a man aged 55 to 69 who had recovered from COVID-19.

The V call is TRBV5-1, the J call TRBJ1-1; D possibly corresponds to TRBD1 (5 bases). The germline V gene has CDR1 SGHRS and CDR2 YFSETQ. This CDR3 has 16 amino acids. Trimming stripped 0 bases from V and 0 bases from J, with 12 bases between. Here the CDR3 reads CASSLAQGNMNTEAFF. The CDR3 nucleotides are TGCGCCAGCAGCTTGGCTCAGGGAAATATGAACACTGAAGCTTTCTTT.

The chain couples TRBV19 to TRBJ2-2; 11 positions agree with TRBD2. Germline CDR1 reads LNHDA; CDR2 reads SQIVND (reference sequence). The CDR3 runs 18 residues. Trimming at V came to 3 bases and at J to 2 bases, leaving 8 bases not matched to a gene. The CDR3 region is CASSIQASGGPNTGELFF. The CDR3 nucleotides are TGTGCCAGTAGTATTCAGGCTAGCGGGGGGCCTAACACCGGGGAGCTGTTTTTT.

Here the CDR3 reads CASSPAGTSGTDTQYF. DNA for the CDR3: TGTGCCAGCAGCCCTGCTGGGACTAGCGGCACAGATACGCAGTATTTT. This rearrangement joins TRBV5-4 to TRBJ2-3, with TRBD2 identical over 10 bases. Trimming cost V 4 bases and J 1 base; bases outside gene matches: 6. Germline V gene sequence: CDR1 SGHNT, CDR2 YYREEE (reference sequence). This CDR3 spans 16 amino acids. The variable domain in full, with the rest retrieved from reference TRBV5-4 and TRBJ2-3, is ETGVTQSPTHLIKTRGQQVTLRCSSQSGHNTVSWYQQALGQGPQFIFQYYREEENGRGNFPPRFSGLQFPNYSSELNVNALELDDSALYLCASSPAGTSGTDTQYFGPGTRLTVL.

The rearrangement uses TRBV4-2 and TRBJ2-1; D is uncertain. Germline CDR1 is LGHNA and CDR2 is YNFKEQ. The CDR3 has 14 amino acids. V was trimmed by 1 base and J by 6 bases, leaving 10 bases between them. CDR3 loop: CASSQVNSGNEQFF. Here the CDR3 DNA reads TGTGCCAGCAGCCAAGTCAATTCGGGCAATGAGCAGTTCTTC.

This clone was detected only a few times. This rearrangement joins TRBV18 to TRBJ1-1, with a weak D call TRBD1 (6 bases). The CDR3 has 12 amino acids. CDR1 KGHSH and CDR2 LQKENI come from the germline V gene. The V and J ends lost 3 bases and 7 bases respectively, with 9 bases between them. CDR3 residues: CASSPQQGEAFF. DNA of the CDR3: TGTGCCAGCTCACCTCAACAGGGTGAAGCTTTCTTT.

This sequence joins TRBV28 and TRBJ2-1; 12 bases agree with TRBD1. This CDR3 comprises 15 residues. Losses at the gene ends were 2 bases for V and 8 bases for J; bases not matched to a gene: 4. Germline CDR1 and CDR2: MDHEN and SYDVKM. In nucleotides, the CDR3 is TGTGCCAGCAGTTTAGGGACAGGGGGCATCGATGAGCAGTTCTTC. Residues: CASSLGTGGIDEQFF.

The chain links TRBV24-1 to TRBJ2-7; D is perhaps TRBD1 (6 bases). This CDR3 has 14 residues. V lost 3 bases and J lost 3, with 11 bases in between. Per the germline V gene, CDR1 is KGHDR and CDR2 is SFDVKD. This CDR3 is CATSDPQTGYEQYF. The CDR3 DNA follows: TGTGCCACCAGTGATCCCCAGACAGGCTACGAGCAGTACTTC.

This sequence joins TRBV28 and TRBJ2-1; 8 bases are a match to TRBD2. Germline CDR1 is MDHEN and CDR2 is SYDVKM. The V gene end was trimmed by 10 bases and the J gene end by 4 bases; junction bases not matched to a gene: 15. The CDR3 loop spans 16 amino acids. The CDR3 sequence is CATNPLGQRGYNEQFF. CDR3 bases: TGTGCCACCAACCCCCTCGGGCAGCGGGGGTACAATGAGCAGTTCTTC.

The V call is TRBV27, the J call TRBJ1-2; TRBD1 aligns across 7 bases. Germline CDR1 MNHEY, CDR2 SMNVEV (reference sequence). V lost 4 bases, J lost 4 bases, and 6 bases stayed unmatched. This CDR3 is built from 14 residues. The CDR3 loop is CASSSRQGGYGYTF. The CDR3 DNA follows: TGTGCCAGCAGTTCGCGACAGGGCGGCTATGGCTACACCTTC.

V usage is TRBV19 and J usage is TRBJ2-7; D possibly corresponds to TRBD2 (6 bases). The V gene lost 3 bases and the J gene lost 2 bases, with 11 bases spanning the gap. Germline loops: CDR1 LNHDA, CDR2 SQIVND (reference sequence). The CDR3 is 14 amino acids. The CDR3 is CASSMAGRTYEQYF. The CDR3 coding sequence is TGTGCCAGTAGTATGGCGGGACGGACCTACGAGCAGTACTTC. The whole variable domain, remainder taken from reference TRBV19 and TRBJ2-7, is DGGITQSPKYLFRKEGQNVTLSCEQNLNHDAMYWYRQDPGQGLRLIYYSQIVNDFQKGDIAEGYSVSREKKESFPLTVTSAQKNPTAFYLCASSMAGRTYEQYFGPGTRLTVT.

The chain couples TRBV5-1 to TRBJ2-1; maybe TRBD1 (6 bases). This CDR3 spans 18 amino acids. CDR1 is SGHRS and CDR2 is YFSETQ in the germline V gene. The V end was cut by 4 bases, the J end by 0 bases, with 20 bases between. CDR3 sequence (DNA): TGCGCCAGCAGCCCCTCAGACAGGCCACTTAGCTCCTACAATGAGCAGTTCTTC. Protein product: CASSPSDRPLSSYNEQFF.

The chain couples TRBV18 to TRBJ2-1; 11 positions agree with TRBD2. The junction had 8 bases not matched to a gene; V was cut back by 3 bases and J by 7 bases. This CDR3 comprises 16 residues. Germline lookup yields CDR1 KGHSH and CDR2 LQKENI. CDR3: CASSPRASGGHNEQFF. The CDR3 coding sequence is TGTGCCAGCTCACCGCGGGCTAGCGGGGGGCATAATGAGCAGTTCTTC.

This chain links TRBV2 with TRBJ1-1; TRBD1 aligns across 9 bases. Germline CDR1 and CDR2: SNHLY and FYNNEI. This CDR3 has 15 residues. Trimming removed 7 bases from V and 5 bases from J; junction bases left unmatched: 11. CDR3 nucleotide sequence: TGTGCCAGCAAGAGAAAAAGTGGACAGGGGACTGAAGCTTTCTTT. Amino acid sequence: CASKRKSGQGTEAFF.

The J gene is TRBJ1-3, the V gene TRBV7-3; D is undetermined. The CDR3 is made up of 16 amino acids. The germline CDR1 and CDR2 sequences are SGHTA and FQGTGA. V gave up 2 bases and J gave up 0 bases, with 11 bases separating them. CDR3 sequence reads: CASSLDPGSSGNTIYF. CDR3 coding DNA: TGTGCCAGCAGCTTAGACCCAGGTTCCTCTGGAAACACCATATATTTT.

The chain has TRBV6-2 or TRBV6-3 and TRBJ2-1; 9 bases fit TRBD2. In germline, CDR1 is MNHEY, CDR2 SVGEGT. Trimming cost V 5 bases and J 8 bases; bases outside gene matches: 16. The CDR3 totals 17 residues. For the CDR3, the DNA is TGTGCCAGCAGTCGCGTCTCCTTAGCGGGAGTGTCCGATGAGCAGTTCTTC. Its protein is CASSRVSLAGVSDEQFF.

This rearrangement joins TRBV3-1 (or the pseudogene TRBV3-2) to TRBJ2-7, with 10 bases matching TRBD2. CDR1 LGHDT and CDR2 YNNKEL come from the germline V gene (reference sequence). There are 22 residues in the CDR3. Germline trimming cut 0 bases from V and 2 bases from J; bases unmatched to any gene: 22. The CDR3 DNA reads TGTGCCAGCAGCCAAGATTGGTTGCAGCGGGGGGGCCGGGGTAGTAGGACCTACGAGCAGTACTTC. Translated: CASSQDWLQRGGRGSRTYEQYF.

The rearrangement links TRBV19 to TRBJ2-1; TRBD1 matches at 11 bases. V shed 0 bases and J 4 bases; nucleotides not matched to a gene: 2. CDR1 is LNHDA and CDR2 is SQIVND in the germline V gene (reference sequence). CDR3 length: 16 amino acids. The CDR3 DNA is TGTGCCAGTAGTATAGAGGGACAGGGGGGGTACAATGAGCAGTTCTTC. Its translation: CASSIEGQGGYNEQFF.

The V call is TRBV6-1, the J call TRBJ2-5; D is possibly TRBD2 (5 bases). CDR3 length: 13 amino acids. CDR1 is MNHNS, CDR2 SASEGT, per germline. V shed 3 bases and J shed 5 bases, with 10 bases lying between them. Here the CDR3 DNA reads TGTGCCAGCAGTGAGTGGGAGACCGAGACCCAGTACTTC. Amino acid sequence: CASSEWETETQYF.

The V gene is TRBV5-1, the J gene TRBJ2-1, with 10 nucleotides matching TRBD1. The CDR3 loop spans 16 amino acids. The V gene's germline CDR1 is SGHRS and CDR2 YFSETQ. With 0 bases clipped from V and 7 bases from J, the junction kept 7 bases outside the gene matches. The CDR3 DNA reads as TGCGCCAGCAGCTTGGCCGCCGGACAGGGGGTAAATGAGCAGTTCTTC. Its translation: CASSLAAGQGVNEQFF.

The chain combines TRBV5-5 with TRBJ1-6; 10 bases fit TRBD1. The CDR3 spans 14 residues. Losses at the gene ends were 3 bases for V and 9 bases for J; bases not matched to a gene: 3. Germline V lookup: CDR1 SGHKS, CDR2 YYEKEE (reference sequence). The CDR3 DNA follows: TGTGCCAGCAGCTCCGGGACAGGGGCTTCACCCCTCCACTTT. Amino acid sequence: CASSSGTGASPLHF.

The J gene is TRBJ2-7, the V gene TRBV28, with D perhaps matching TRBD2 (7 bases). V was clipped by 2 bases and J by 3 bases, with 11 bases between them. CDR1 MDHEN and CDR2 SYDVKM come from the germline V gene. This CDR3 is built from 14 residues. CDR3 nucleotide sequence: TGTGCCAGCAGTTTAGCGGGGGCAAACTACGAGCAGTACTTC. Encoded protein: CASSLAGANYEQYF.

The rearrangement links TRBV7-6 to TRBJ2-7, with TRBD1 identical over 12 bases. The CDR3 spans 16 residues. Germline V gene sequence: CDR1 SGHVS, CDR2 FNYEAQ. The junction had 4 bases not matched to a gene; V was cut back by 2 bases and J by 2 bases. The CDR3 loop is CASSLMGQGAAYEQYF. CDR3 coding DNA: TGTGCCAGCAGCTTAATGGGACAGGGGGCCGCCTACGAGCAGTACTTC.

The chain employs TRBV29-1 and TRBJ2-7; 7 bases agree with TRBD2. V was clipped by 5 bases and J by 3 bases; unmatched bases: 1. The V gene's germline CDR1 is SQVTM and CDR2 ANQGSEA. This CDR3 is 11 amino acids long. The CDR3: CSVRGDYEQYF. DNA for the CDR3: TGCAGCGTTCGGGGGGACTACGAGCAGTACTTC.